Presented here are 10 T cell receptor beta chains from one specimen sequenced in a study of memory B cells and T cells in multiple sclerosis. Stimulus-free culture yielded autoproliferating CFSE-dim and non-proliferating CFSE-high T cells, each sequenced separately. Replicate wells were pooled after roughly 7 days of stimulus-free culture of 45 million to 50 million CFSE-labeled PBMCs. Measured with immunoSEQ multiplex PCR; TCRdb has only the in-frame clones, and not every one. The sample carries about 42,000 clones, approximately 80% recorded once. These receptors lack a known antigen. Sequencing was performed on PBMCs from blood kept in culture. These receptors originate from a human donor with multiple sclerosis.

This chain joins TRBV16 and TRBJ1-1, with a tentative D call TRBD1 (6 bases). CDR3 length: 13 residues. With 7 bases removed from V and 4 bases from J, the gap between germline ends came to 13 bases. Germline-derived CDR1 and CDR2 are KGHSY and FQNENV. For the CDR3, the DNA is TGTGCCAGCATGGGGGGGGCGAGCACTGAAGCTTTCTTT. Amino acids: CASMGGASTEAFF.

The chain couples TRBV7-9 to TRBJ1-1; possibly TRBD1 for D (5 bases). V shed 2 bases and J shed 4 bases, with 8 bases lying between them. This CDR3 has 13 amino acids. Germline lookup yields CDR1 SEHNR and CDR2 FQNEAQ (reference sequence). The CDR3 DNA is TGTGCCAGCAGCTTACTGGGGGGCACTGAAGCTTTCTTT. Translation: CASSLLGGTEAFF.

The chain carries TRBV27 and TRBJ2-3; unclear D gene. The V end lost 5 bases, the J end lost 1 base, and 7 bases lay between the germline ends. Germline assignment: CDR1 MNHEY and CDR2 SMNVEV (reference sequence). This CDR3 region has 13 residues. This chain's CDR3 is CASSKRGTDTQYF. CDR3 nucleotides: TGTGCCAGCAGTAAGAGAGGCACAGATACGCAGTATTTT.

The rearrangement links TRBV7-9 to TRBJ2-7, with D maybe TRBD1 (5 bases). Germline CDR1 SEHNR, CDR2 FQNEAQ (reference sequence). The CDR3 spans 13 residues. Trimming removed 1 base from V and 7 bases from J, with 11 bases in between. CDR3 in DNA: TGTGCCAGCAGCTTAGAGGAAGGGGCTGAGCAGTACTTC. Protein: CASSLEEGAEQYF. The variable domain in full, with the rest retrieved from reference TRBV7-9 and TRBJ2-7, is DTGVSQNPRHKITKRGQNVTFRCDPISEHNRLYWYRQTLGQGPEFLTYFQNEAQLEKSRLLSDRFSAERPKGSFSTLEIQRTEQGDSAMYLCASSLEEGAEQYFGPGTRLTVT.

The chain combines TRBV2 with TRBJ2-2, with 8 bases aligning to TRBD1. The CDR3 is 16 residues long. Germline lookup yields CDR1 SNHLY and CDR2 FYNNEI. The junction had 9 bases not matched to a gene; V was cut back by 7 bases and J by 2 bases. This CDR3 is CASNPQGAQNTGELFF. As DNA, the CDR3 is TGTGCCAGCAACCCCCAGGGGGCGCAAAACACCGGGGAGCTGTTTTTT.

The rearrangement joins TRBV18 to TRBJ1-1, with a weak D call TRBD1 (6 bases). The CDR3 totals 15 residues. CDR1 is KGHSH, CDR2 LQKENI, per germline. The V gene lost 5 bases and the J gene lost 1 base, with 14 bases spanning the gap. Here the CDR3 reads CASSSRDTQNTEAFF. CDR3 bases: TGTGCCAGCTCATCACGGGACACCCAGAACACTGAAGCTTTCTTT.

The rearrangement links TRBV27 to TRBJ1-2; the match to TRBD1 covers 9 bases. CDR1 MNHEY and CDR2 SMNVEV come from the germline V gene (reference sequence). The CDR3 length is 14 residues. Trimming took 2 bases from V and 6 from J; bases not matched to a gene: 4. CDR3 amino acids: CASSLTGTGNGYTF. Here the CDR3 DNA reads TGTGCCAGCAGTTTAACCGGGACAGGGAATGGCTACACCTTC.

This clone was seen a single time. The V call is TRBV5-1, the J call TRBJ2-2; unclear D gene. The V gene lost 9 bases and the J gene lost 0 bases, with 12 bases spanning the gap. Germline loops: CDR1 SGHRS, CDR2 YFSETQ. CDR3 length: 14 amino acids. The CDR3 sequence is CATKNNANTGELFF. The CDR3 region has the DNA TGCGCCACCAAAAACAACGCGAACACCGGGGAGCTGTTTTTT.

The chain couples TRBV19 to TRBJ1-1; 7 bases are a match to TRBD1. This CDR3 comprises 14 residues. The trim removed 5 bases at V and 6 bases at J, leaving 9 bases unmatched. CDR1 LNHDA and CDR2 SQIVND come from the germline V gene (reference sequence). The CDR3 loop reads CASSDRDNNPEAFF. The CDR3 DNA follows: TGTGCCAGTAGTGACAGGGATAACAATCCTGAAGCTTTCTTT.

The chain uses TRBV4-2 and TRBJ2-1; the D gene could be TRBD1 or TRBD2 (5 bases each). The germline gives CDR1 LGHNA, CDR2 YNFKEQ. Deletions cut 3 bases from V and 7 bases from J, with 22 bases between. This CDR3 is 17 amino acids long. In nucleotides, the CDR3 is TGTGCCAGCAGCCACCAAGGCAGGGACGACGAGGGTAATGAGCAGTTCTTC. It codes for CASSHQGRDDEGNEQFF.